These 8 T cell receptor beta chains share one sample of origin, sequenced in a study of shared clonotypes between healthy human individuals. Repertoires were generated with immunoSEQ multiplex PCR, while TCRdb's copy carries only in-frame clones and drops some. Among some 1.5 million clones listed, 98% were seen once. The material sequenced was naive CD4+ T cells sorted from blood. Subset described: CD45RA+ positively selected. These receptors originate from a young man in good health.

The CDR3: CASSSRDRNYEQYF. CDR3 DNA: TGTGCCAGCAGTAGCCGGGACAGGAACTACGAGCAGTACTTC. The rearrangement links TRBV6-5 to TRBJ2-7; 8 nucleotides line up with TRBD1. CDR1 is MNHEY, CDR2 SVGAGI, per germline. Germline trimming cut 5 bases from V and 3 bases from J; bases unmatched to any gene: 6. The CDR3 has 14 residues.

Here the CDR3 reads CASSRREFEQYF. The CDR3 coding sequence is TGTGCCAGCAGTCGACGGGAGTTCGAGCAGTACTTC. The chain joins TRBV11-1 to TRBJ2-7, with D possibly TRBD2 on 6 matching bases. V was trimmed by 6 bases and J by 6 bases, leaving 12 bases between them. The CDR3 consists of 12 residues. From germline, CDR1 is SGHAT and CDR2 FQDESV (reference sequence).

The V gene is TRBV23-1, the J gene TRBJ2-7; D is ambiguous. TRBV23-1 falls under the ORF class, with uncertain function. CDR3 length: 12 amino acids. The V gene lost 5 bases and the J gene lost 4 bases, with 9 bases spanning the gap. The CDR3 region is CASSVVGYEQYF. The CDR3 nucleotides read TGCGCCAGCAGTGTCGTGGGGTACGAGCAGTACTTC.

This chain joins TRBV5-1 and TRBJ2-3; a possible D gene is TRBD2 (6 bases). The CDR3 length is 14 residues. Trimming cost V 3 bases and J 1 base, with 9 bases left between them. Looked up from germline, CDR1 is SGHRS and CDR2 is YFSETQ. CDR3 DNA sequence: TGCGCCAGCAGCTACGGGAGTGGCACAGATACGCAGTATTTT. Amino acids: CASSYGSGTDTQYF.

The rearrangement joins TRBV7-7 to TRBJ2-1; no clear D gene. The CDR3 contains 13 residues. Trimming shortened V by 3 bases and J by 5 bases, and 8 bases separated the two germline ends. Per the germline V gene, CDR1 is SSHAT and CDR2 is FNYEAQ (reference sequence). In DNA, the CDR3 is TGTGCCAGCAGCTTCACAGTGAACAATGAGCAGTTCTTC. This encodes CASSFTVNNEQFF.

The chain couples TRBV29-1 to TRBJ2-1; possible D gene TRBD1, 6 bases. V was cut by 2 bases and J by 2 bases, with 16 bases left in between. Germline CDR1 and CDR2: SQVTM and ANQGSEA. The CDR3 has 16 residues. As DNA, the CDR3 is TGCAGCGTTGAACCCTTCACAGGGTCCACCTACAATGAGCAGTTCTTC. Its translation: CSVEPFTGSTYNEQFF.

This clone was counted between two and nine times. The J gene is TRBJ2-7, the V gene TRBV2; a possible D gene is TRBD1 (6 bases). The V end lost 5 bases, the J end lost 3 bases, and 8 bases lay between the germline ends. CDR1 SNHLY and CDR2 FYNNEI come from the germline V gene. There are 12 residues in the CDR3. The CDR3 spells CASSTDSYEQYF. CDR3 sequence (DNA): TGTGCCAGCAGTACGGACAGCTACGAGCAGTACTTC.

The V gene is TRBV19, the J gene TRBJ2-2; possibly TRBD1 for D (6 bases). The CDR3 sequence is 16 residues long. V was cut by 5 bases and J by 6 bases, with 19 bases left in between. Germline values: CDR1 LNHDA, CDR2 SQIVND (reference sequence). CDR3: CASSAPVGAGSGELFF. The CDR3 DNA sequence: TGTGCCAGTAGTGCCCCGGTGGGGGCGGGCTCCGGGGAGCTGTTTTTT.